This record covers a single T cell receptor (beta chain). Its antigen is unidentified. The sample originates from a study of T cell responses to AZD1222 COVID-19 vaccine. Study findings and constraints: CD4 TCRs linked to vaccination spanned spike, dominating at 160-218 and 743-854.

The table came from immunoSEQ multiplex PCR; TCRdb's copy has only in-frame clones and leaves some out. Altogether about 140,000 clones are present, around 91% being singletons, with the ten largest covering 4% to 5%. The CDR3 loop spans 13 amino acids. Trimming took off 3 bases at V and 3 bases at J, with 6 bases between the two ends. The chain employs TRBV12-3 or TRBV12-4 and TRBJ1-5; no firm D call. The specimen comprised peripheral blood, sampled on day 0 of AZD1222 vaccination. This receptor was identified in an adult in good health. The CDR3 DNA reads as TGTGCCAGCAGTTTCCAGTTCAATCAGCCCCAGCATTTT. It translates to CASSFQFNQPQHF.